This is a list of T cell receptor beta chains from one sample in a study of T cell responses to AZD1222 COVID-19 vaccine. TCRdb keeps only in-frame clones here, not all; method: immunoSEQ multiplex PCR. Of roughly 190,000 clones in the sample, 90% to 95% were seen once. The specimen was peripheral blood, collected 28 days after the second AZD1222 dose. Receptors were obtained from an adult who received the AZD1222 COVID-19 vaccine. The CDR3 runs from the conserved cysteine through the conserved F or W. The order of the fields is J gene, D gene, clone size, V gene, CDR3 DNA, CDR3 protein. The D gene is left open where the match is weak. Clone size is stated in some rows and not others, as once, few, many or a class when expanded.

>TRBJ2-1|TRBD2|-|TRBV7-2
TGTGCCAGCAGCTTAGAACTAGCGGGGTACGGTGAGCAGTTCTTC
CASSLELAGYGEQFF
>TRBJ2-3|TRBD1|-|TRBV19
TGTGCCAGTAAGCCGGGGACAGGGGGCACAGATACGCAGTATTTT
CASKPGTGGTDTQYF
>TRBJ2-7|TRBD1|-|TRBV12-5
TGTGCTAGTGGGCCCGGGACAGGGGTTGAGCAGTACTTC
CASGPGTGVEQYF
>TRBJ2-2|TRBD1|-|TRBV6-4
TGTGCCAGCAGTCGAGGGGGCGGAACCGGGGAGCTGTTTTTT
CASSRGGGTGELFF
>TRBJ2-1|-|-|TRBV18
TGTGCCAGCTCAACCCTACATATGGCCTCCTACAATGAGCAGTTCTTC
CASSTLHMASYNEQFF
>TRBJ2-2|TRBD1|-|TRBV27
TGTGCCAGCAGTTCTCCGGGACAGGGGGGAAACACCGGGGAGCTGTTTTTT
CASSSPGQGGNTGELFF
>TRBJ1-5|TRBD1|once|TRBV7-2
TGTGCCAGCAGCTTCGGAGGGGGACAGCGCAATCAGCCCCAGCATTTT
CASSFGGGQRNQPQHF
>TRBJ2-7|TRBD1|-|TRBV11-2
TGTGCCAGCAGTACGAACAGGGGGCCCTCCTACGAGCAGTACTTC
CASSTNRGPSYEQYF
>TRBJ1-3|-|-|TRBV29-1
TGCAGCGTAGTTGGGACTGCTGGAAACACCATATATTTT
CSVVGTAGNTIYF
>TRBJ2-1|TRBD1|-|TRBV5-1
TGCGCCAGCAGCCTCGGGACAGGGACCTACAATGAGCAGTTCTTC
CASSLGTGTYNEQFF
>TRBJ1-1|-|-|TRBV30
TGTGCCTGGAGTTGGGGGAACACTGAAGCTTTCTTT
CAWSWGNTEAFF
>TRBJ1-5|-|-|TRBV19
TGTGCCAGTAGCGAGACAGCTAGCAATCAGCCCCAGCATTTT
CASSETASNQPQHF
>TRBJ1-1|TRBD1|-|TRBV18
TGTGCCAGCTCCATGGACAGGGCGAACACTGAAGCTTTCTTT
CASSMDRANTEAFF
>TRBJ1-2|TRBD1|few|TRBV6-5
TGTGCCAGCAGGACAGGGATCTATGGCTACACCTTC
CASRTGIYGYTF
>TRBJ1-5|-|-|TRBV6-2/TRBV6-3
TGTGCCAGCAGCTCCAATACAGGGCGCAATCAGCCCCAGCATTTT
CASSSNTGRNQPQHF